These 9 T cell receptor beta chains share one sample of origin, sequenced in a study of shared clonotypes between healthy human individuals. CD8 cells regarded as naive lacked CD45RO, were positively chosen for CCR7, and omitted terminally differentiated effector memory CD45RA+ cells. The assay was immunoSEQ multiplex PCR, and TCRdb's table has in-frame clones only and misses some. There are roughly 2 million clones in the sample; less than 95% occur only once, and 0.9% to 1.4% lies in the top ten. Material for sequencing was naive CD8+ T cells sorted from blood. The receptors were sampled from a young man in good health.

A single count supports this clone. A junction boundary mismatches the germline segment, possibly from a read error. Other nucleotide sequences from this sample produce the same CDR3. V usage is TRBV13 and J usage is TRBJ2-7; TRBD2 is a possible D gene (6 bases). Germline V lookup: CDR1 PRHDT, CDR2 FYEKMQ (reference sequence). The CDR3 has 14 residues. CDR3 sequence: CASRISGSSYEQYF. CDR3 in DNA: TGTGCCAGCAGAATTAGCGGAAGCTCCTACGAACAGTACTTC.

This clone appeared once. J is TRBJ1-1 and V is TRBV19, with D unclear. The V end lost 2 bases, the J end lost 1 base, and 8 bases lay between the germline ends. Germline V gives CDR1 LNHDA, CDR2 SQIVND (reference sequence). This CDR3 has 14 amino acids. For the CDR3, the DNA is TGTGCCAGTAGTATAATATCGGGGAACACTGAAGCTTTCTTT. Protein: CASSIISGNTEAFF.

This clone has a single count. The chain carries TRBV11-2 and TRBJ1-1; 8 bases are a match to TRBD1. This CDR3 spans 16 amino acids. The V segment lost 1 base and the J segment 4 bases; nucleotides outside the gene matches: 8. In germline, CDR1 is SGHAT, CDR2 FQNNGV. CDR3 in DNA: TGTGCCAGCAGCTTAGCAGGAAGACAGGGGCCCACTGAAGCTTTCTTT. Amino acid sequence: CASSLAGRQGPTEAFF. Based on the CDR3 plus reference TRBV11-2 and TRBJ1-1, the full variable domain is EAGVAQSPRYKIIEKRQSVAFWCNPISGHATLYWYQQILGQGPKLLIQFQNNGVVDDSQLPKDRFSAERLKGVDSTLKIQPAKLEDSAVYLCASSLAGRQGPTEAFFGQGTRLTVV.

The rearrangement joins TRBV6-6 to TRBJ2-7; the match to TRBD2 covers 7 bases. The CDR3 runs to 16 residues. Losses at the gene ends were 7 bases for V and 0 bases for J; bases not matched to a gene: 12. Germline values: CDR1 MNHNY, CDR2 SVGAGI (reference sequence). In DNA form, the CDR3 reads TGTGCCAGCACCTACGGTGGCCGGGAGGTCTCCTACGAGCAGTACTTC. Protein product: CASTYGGREVSYEQYF.

The chain links TRBV10-1 to TRBJ2-1; D gene uncertain. Germline values: CDR1 WNHNN, CDR2 SYGVQD (reference sequence). This CDR3 is built from 13 residues. Between the trimmed V and J ends, which lost 0 bases and 8 bases, there was a span of 8 bases. CDR3 in amino acids: CASSESIIDEQFF. The DNA of the CDR3 is TGCGCCAGCAGTGAGTCGATAATCGATGAGCAGTTCTTC.

The chain uses TRBV1 and TRBJ1-3. TRBV1 is reported as a pseudogene. The CDR3 totals 14 residues. CDR3: CTSSRGSPGNTIYF. In DNA, the CDR3 is TGCACCAGCAGCCGGGGGAGCCCGGGAAACACCATATATTTT.

This clone was picked up one time. The chain has TRBV7-2 and TRBJ2-7, with D perhaps TRBD1 (6 bases). The CDR3 runs 15 residues. CDR1 is SGHTA, CDR2 FQGNSA, per germline. V was pared by 2 bases and J by 0 bases, with 11 bases between. CDR3 coding DNA: TGTGCCAGCAGCTTATTTTTGACAGGCTCCTACGAGCAGTACTTC. Protein: CASSLFLTGSYEQYF.

This rearrangement joins TRBV28 to TRBJ2-7; 7 nucleotides agree with TRBD1. The CDR3 is 15 residues long. Germline V gene data show CDR1 as MDHEN and CDR2 as SYDVKM. V gave up 4 bases and J gave up 0 bases; unmatched junction bases: 6. CDR3 sequence: CASSSRQGSSYEQYF. CDR3 coding DNA: TGTGCCAGCAGTTCGAGACAGGGTAGCTCCTACGAGCAGTACTTC.

This chain links TRBV7-9 with TRBJ2-7; D is perhaps TRBD2 (5 bases). V was clipped by 4 bases and J by 7 bases, with 14 bases between them. CDR3 length: 13 residues. From germline, CDR1 is SEHNR and CDR2 FQNEAQ (reference sequence). Here the CDR3 DNA reads TGTGCCAGCAGCTCCCCCGGAGGCGGGGAGCAGTACTTC. It translates to CASSSPGGGEQYF.